The source of this T cell receptor (beta chain) is a study of shared clonotypes between healthy human individuals (dated by TCRdb to 2019 to 2021). Notes on the research overall: A few men and a couple of women, aged 18 to 49 years, made up the cohort. Per donor, three plates each were used for CD4 naive and CD4 memory, two for CD8 naive, and one for CD8 memory. The study deeply sequenced blood TCR repertoires of five healthy adults to estimate repertoire size and the extent of clonotype sharing between individuals. Libraries were prepared and TCR repertoires were sequenced by different laboratories using diverse techniques, in order to increase sequencing depth and limit assay-specific biases. Leukapheresis yielded between about 0.94 and 9.5 billion PBMCs per donor. Study-level results and caveats: Sampling was restricted to blood, and TCR repertoires in tissues likely differ from the TCR repertoires found in blood. Estimated clonotype richness was generally larger for naive than for memory subsets. Rarefaction of sorted-subset datasets indicated incomplete sequencing despite the large sequencing depth. Based on pairwise subsampling, the degree of clonotype sharing among donors was expected to be affected by sequencing depth. About 4.5% of naive CD4, 3% to 4% of naive CD8, about 2.4% of memory CD4, and 0.35% to 0.5% of memory CD8 clonotypes were shared across a few donors. Compared with non-shared clonotypes, clonotypes shared by all four sorted-subset donors had higher generation probabilities. Because the study included only a small number of donors, the genetic and exposure-history diversity represented was limited.

The donors were healthy, HIV-negative adults who had no recently reported acute infections or vaccinations. Every donor was a Caucasian adult residing in Nashville, Tennessee, USA. The CD8 memory samples were a combination of magnetically selected CD45RO+ cells and CCR7-negative CD45RA+ effector memory (TemRA) cells. Blood was collected by leukapheresis, and PBMCs were isolated by Ficoll-Histopaque density gradient centrifugation and then cryopreserved in liquid nitrogen vapor phase. Analytical flow cytometry was used to check the purity and quantity of every magnetically sorted T cell population. Genomic DNA was isolated from each sorted fraction and quantified by UV absorbance on a Nanodrop 2000c. About this clone: It has no known antigen specificity. Per-nucleotide qualities are absent, and no much larger clonotype sits a single base away.

CDR1 SGHAT and CDR2 FQNNGV are derived from the germline V gene. The germline ends are 8 bases apart after V is trimmed by 1 base and J by 4 bases. From its cysteine to its phenylalanine, the CDR3 spans 14 amino acids. Here the CDR3 DNA is all that survives: 42 bases in frame from base 1. Using the deep immunoSEQ assay, multiplex PCR amplified TCR CDR3 regions from genomic DNA. Genomic DNA extracted from each cell subset was distributed evenly over all wells of several immunoSEQ 96-well plates, and each plate served as one replicate. For sorted subsets, 150 to 250 ng of genomic DNA, equivalent to around 31,000 T cell genomes, went into each replicate PCR. Purified libraries were quantified with a Qubit 3.0 fluorometer, sized on a Bioanalyzer 2100, and re-quantified with the KAPA Library Quantification kit. Every immunoSEQ 96-well plate was sequenced on a separate single-read 150-cycle Illumina NextSeq 550 flow cell. Concerning the study's data processing: Because the immunoSEQ output held only junctional sequences and lacked quality scores, the filtering could not match the filtering applied to full-length reads. Sequences were annotated with PyIR, a Python wrapper for IgBLAST v1.9, and V/J genes and CDR3 were assigned using IMGT germline references. Reads were filtered out if the reads had weak V/J assignments (E-value above 1e-6), no CDR3, stop codons, out-of-frame junctions, or ambiguous translated residues. V3J clonotypes were defined by identical inferred V gene, J gene, and CDR3 amino acid sequence. Percentage overlap between repertoires was calculated by dividing the number of shared unique clonotypes by the size of the smaller repertoire. Repertoire richness was assessed with RTK rarefaction, the Chao1 estimator, and Recon v2.1 estimates of unobserved clonotypes. Generation probabilities were computed with OLGA for all TCRbeta clonotypes obtained by the gDNA method from a handful of donors. The clones in this table, taken by TCRdb from immuneACCESS, are in-frame only. Not every clone is retained; where verified, under half of the shortfall comes from an unresolved V gene, and the cause of the rest is unknown. That table furnishes V, J and clone size, whereas the DNA furnished D and trimming. Counted in this sample were roughly 720,000 clones; around 90% of them appeared once. Approximately 35% of the sample comes from the top ten.

The sequencing sample was made of memory CD8+ T cells from PBMCs. Per the publication, the cell subset or site label means: CD45RO+ cells pooled with CCR7-negative TemRA cells. Recombination connected TRBV11-2 to TRBJ2-4; no D gene can be assigned with confidence. The source is a man between 18 and 29 years old in good health. Some clones in this sample may be carry-over from other donors' samples. CDR3 reads: CASSLGMKKNIQYF. The DNA sequence is as follows: TGTGCCAGCAGCTTAGGAATGAAAAAAAACATTCAGTACTTC.